This T cell receptor beta chain stems from a study of identical twins. TCRdb reanalysed the 5' RACE reads using MiXCR and keeps one entry per CDR3 protein. The top ten clones hold more than 0.4% of a sample with more than 400,000 distinct CDR3 sequences, about 15% of them seen once. Trimming cost V 1 base and J 6 bases; bases outside gene matches: 9. Per the germline V gene, CDR1 is DFQATT and CDR2 is SNEGSKA (reference sequence). This CDR3 spans 15 amino acids. This clonotype has at least ten counts. Its target is unknown. Regarding the study as a whole: Weaker excess twin sharing was seen among beta out-of-frame sequences.

These records were also assigned to another study, of yellow fever vaccine responses in identical twins.

The V call is TRBV20-1, the J call TRBJ2-1, with 7 positions matching TRBD2. Sequencing was performed on CD4+ T cells sorted from blood. This receptor was taken from a woman aged 18-29 years in good health. CDR3 bases: TGCAGTGCTAGAGGGGCGGGGGAGGGTATCAATGAGCAGTTCTTC. Translation: CSARGAGEGINEQFF.